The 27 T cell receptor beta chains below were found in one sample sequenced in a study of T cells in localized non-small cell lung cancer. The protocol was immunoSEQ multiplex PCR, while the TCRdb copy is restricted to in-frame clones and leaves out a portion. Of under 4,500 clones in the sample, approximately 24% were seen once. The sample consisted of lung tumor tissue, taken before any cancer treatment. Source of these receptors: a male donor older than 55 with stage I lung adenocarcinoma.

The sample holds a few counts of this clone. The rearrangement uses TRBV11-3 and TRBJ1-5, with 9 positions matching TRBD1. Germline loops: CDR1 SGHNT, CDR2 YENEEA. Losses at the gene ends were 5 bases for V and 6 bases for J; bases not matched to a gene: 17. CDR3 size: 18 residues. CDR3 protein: CASSQDWDRAAWTQPQHF. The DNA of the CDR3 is TGTGCCAGCAGCCAGGATTGGGACAGGGCCGCTTGGACTCAGCCCCAGCATTTT.

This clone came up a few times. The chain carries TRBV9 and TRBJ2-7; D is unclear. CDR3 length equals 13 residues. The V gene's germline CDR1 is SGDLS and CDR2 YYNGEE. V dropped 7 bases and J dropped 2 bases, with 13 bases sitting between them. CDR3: CASVGAMAYEQYF. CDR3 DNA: TGTGCCAGCGTCGGAGCTATGGCCTACGAGCAGTACTTC.

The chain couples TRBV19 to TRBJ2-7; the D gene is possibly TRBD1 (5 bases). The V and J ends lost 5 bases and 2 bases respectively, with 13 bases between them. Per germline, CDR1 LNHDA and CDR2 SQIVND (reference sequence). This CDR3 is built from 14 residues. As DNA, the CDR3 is TGTGCCAGTAGTGGACAAGACAGTACCTACGAGCAGTACTTC. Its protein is CASSGQDSTYEQYF.

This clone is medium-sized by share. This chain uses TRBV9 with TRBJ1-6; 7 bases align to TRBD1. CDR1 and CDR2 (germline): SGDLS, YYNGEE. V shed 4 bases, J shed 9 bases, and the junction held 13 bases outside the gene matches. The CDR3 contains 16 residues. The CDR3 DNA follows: TGTGCCAGCAGCCGATTTTTGACAGGGAATGGTTCACCCCTCCACTTT. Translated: CASSRFLTGNGSPLHF.

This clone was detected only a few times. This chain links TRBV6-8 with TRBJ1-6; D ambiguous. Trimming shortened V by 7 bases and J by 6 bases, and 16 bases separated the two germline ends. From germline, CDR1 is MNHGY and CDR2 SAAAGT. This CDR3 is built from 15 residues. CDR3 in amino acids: CASTPVEQPNSPLHF. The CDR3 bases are TGTGCCAGCACCCCGGTAGAGCAGCCTAATTCACCCCTCCACTTT.

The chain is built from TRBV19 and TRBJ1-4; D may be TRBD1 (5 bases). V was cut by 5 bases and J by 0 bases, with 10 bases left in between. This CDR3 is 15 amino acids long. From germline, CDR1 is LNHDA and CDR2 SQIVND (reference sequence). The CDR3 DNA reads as TGTGCCAGTAGTCTACAGGAGGCAACTAATGAAAAACTGTTTTTT. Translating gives CASSLQEATNEKLFF.

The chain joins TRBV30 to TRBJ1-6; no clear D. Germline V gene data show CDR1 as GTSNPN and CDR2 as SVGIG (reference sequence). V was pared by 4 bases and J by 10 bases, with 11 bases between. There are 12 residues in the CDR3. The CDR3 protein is CAWKHGESPLHF. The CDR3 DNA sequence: TGTGCCTGGAAACATGGGGAATCACCCCTCCACTTT.

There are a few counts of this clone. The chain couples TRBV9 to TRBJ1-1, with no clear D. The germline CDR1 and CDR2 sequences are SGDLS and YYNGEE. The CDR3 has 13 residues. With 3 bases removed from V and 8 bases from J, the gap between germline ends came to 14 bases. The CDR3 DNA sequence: TGTGCCAGCAGCGCAGCCACCCTAACAGAAGCTTTCTTT. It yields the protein CASSAATLTEAFF.

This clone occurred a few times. The CDR3 DNA is TGTGCCAGCAGAGCGCATGCAACTAATGAAAAACTGTTTTTT. Protein: CASRAHATNEKLFF. The chain employs TRBV6-8 and TRBJ1-4; D is uncertain. Germline V lookup: CDR1 MNHGY, CDR2 SAAAGT. The CDR3 has 14 amino acids. Deletions cut 6 bases from V and 0 bases from J, with 8 bases between.

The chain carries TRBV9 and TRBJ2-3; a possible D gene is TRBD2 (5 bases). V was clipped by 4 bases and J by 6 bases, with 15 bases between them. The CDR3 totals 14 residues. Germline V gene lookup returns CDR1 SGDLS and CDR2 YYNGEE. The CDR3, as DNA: TGTGCCAGCAGCCCGAGGACTTTCGGGGATACGCAGTATTTT. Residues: CASSPRTFGDTQYF.

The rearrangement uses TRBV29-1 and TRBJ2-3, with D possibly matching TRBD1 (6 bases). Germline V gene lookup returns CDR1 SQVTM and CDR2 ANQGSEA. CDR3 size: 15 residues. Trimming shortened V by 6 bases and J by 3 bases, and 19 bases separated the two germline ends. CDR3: CSVTIRTGRTDTQYF. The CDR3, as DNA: TGCAGCGTGACCATTAGAACAGGGAGAACAGATACGCAGTATTTT.

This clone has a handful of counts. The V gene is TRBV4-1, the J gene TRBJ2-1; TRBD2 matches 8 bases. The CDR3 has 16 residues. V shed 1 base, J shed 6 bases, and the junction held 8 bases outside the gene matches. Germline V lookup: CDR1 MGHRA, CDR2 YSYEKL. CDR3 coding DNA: TGCGCCAGCAGCCAAGGACCCGGGGGGGCGGGCAATGAGCAGTTCTTC. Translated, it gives CASSQGPGGAGNEQFF.

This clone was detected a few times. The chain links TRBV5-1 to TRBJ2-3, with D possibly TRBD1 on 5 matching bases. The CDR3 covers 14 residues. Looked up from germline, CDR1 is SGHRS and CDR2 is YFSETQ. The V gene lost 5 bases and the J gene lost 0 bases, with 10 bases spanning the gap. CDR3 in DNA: TGCGCCAGCAGAGGGGCCACAAGCACAGATACGCAGTATTTT. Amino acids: CASRGATSTDTQYF.

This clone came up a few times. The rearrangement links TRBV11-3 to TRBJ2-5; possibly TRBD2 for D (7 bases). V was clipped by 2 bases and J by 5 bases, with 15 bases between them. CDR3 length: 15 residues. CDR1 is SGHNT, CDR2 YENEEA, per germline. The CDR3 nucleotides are TGTGCCAGCAGCTTATTGTCAGGGGAGGGGGAGACCCAGTACTTC. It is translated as CASSLLSGEGETQYF.

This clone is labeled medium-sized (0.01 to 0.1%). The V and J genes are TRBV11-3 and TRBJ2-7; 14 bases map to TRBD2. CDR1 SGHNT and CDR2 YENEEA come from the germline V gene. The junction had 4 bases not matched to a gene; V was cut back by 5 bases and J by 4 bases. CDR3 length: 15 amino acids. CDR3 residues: CASSPWTSGGYEQYF. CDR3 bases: TGTGCCAGCAGCCCATGGACTAGCGGGGGGTACGAGCAGTACTTC.

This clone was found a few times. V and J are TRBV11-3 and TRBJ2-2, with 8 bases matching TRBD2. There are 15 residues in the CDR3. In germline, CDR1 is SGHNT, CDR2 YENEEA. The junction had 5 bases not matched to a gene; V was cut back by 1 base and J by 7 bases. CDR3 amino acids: CASSLVAGGSGELFF. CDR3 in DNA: TGTGCCAGCAGCTTAGTGGCGGGGGGTAGCGGGGAGCTGTTTTTT.

CDR3 residues: CASSLASGLNTQYF. Written as DNA, the CDR3 is TGTGCCAGCAGCTTGGCTAGCGGGTTGAATACGCAGTATTTT. V and J are TRBV11-3 and TRBJ2-3; the match to TRBD2 covers 8 bases. V trimming: 3 bases; J trimming: 7 bases; junction bases outside the gene matches: 6. The CDR3 extends over 14 amino acids. CDR1 SGHNT and CDR2 YENEEA come from the germline V gene.

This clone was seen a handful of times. CDR3 loop: CASSILRGQPRRLFF. In nucleotides, the CDR3 is TGTGCCAGTAGTATATTGAGGGGACAGCCTCGGAGACTGTTTTTT. The rearrangement links TRBV19 to TRBJ1-4; the match to TRBD1 covers 7 bases. The CDR3 consists of 15 residues. V dropped 2 bases and J dropped 13; count of bases not matched to a gene: 13. The germline V gene encodes CDR1 LNHDA and CDR2 SQIVND (reference sequence).

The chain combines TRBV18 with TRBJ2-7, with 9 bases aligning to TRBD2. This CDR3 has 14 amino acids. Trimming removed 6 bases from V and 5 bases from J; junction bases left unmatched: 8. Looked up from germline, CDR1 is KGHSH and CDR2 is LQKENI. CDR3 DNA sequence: TGTGCCAGCTCCTCACCTAGCGGGGTCAACGAGCAGTACTTC. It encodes CASSSPSGVNEQYF.

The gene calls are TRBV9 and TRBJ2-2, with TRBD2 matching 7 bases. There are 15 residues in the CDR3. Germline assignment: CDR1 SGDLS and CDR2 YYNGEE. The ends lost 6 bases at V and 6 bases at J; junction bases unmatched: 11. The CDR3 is CASTTTSGAAGELFF. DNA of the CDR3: TGTGCCAGCACCACAACAAGCGGGGCGGCCGGGGAGCTGTTTTTT.

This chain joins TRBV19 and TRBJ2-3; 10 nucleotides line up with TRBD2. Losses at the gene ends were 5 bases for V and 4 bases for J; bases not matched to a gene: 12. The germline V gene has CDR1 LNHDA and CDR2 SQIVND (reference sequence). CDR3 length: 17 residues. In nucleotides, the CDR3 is TGTGCCAGTAGTCCATGGGGACTAGCGCGGGGCCCAGATACGCAGTATTTT. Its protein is CASSPWGLARGPDTQYF.

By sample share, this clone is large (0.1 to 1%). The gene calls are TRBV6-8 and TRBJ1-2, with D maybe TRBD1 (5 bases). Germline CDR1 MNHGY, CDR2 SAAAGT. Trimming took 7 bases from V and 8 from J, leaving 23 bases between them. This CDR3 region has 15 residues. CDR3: CASILDARDVSGYTF. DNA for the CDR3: TGTGCCAGCATATTAGATGCCAGGGACGTCTCCGGCTACACCTTC.

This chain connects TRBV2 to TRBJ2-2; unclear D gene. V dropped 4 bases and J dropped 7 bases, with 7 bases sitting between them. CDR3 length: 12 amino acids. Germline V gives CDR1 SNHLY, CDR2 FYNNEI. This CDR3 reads CASSGVGGELFF. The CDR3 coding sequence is TGTGCCAGCAGTGGTGTTGGCGGGGAGCTGTTTTTT.

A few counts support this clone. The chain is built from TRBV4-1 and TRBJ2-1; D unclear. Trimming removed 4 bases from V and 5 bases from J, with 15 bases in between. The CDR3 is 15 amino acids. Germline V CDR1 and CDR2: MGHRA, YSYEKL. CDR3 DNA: TGCGCCAGCAGCCCTTGGGGTAGTACCCACAATGAGCAGTTCTTC. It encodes CASSPWGSTHNEQFF.

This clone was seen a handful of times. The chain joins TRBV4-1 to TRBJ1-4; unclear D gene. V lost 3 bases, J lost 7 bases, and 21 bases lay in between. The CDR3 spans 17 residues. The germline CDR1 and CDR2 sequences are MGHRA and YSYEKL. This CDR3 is CASSHGGLAPWTEKLFF. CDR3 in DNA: TGCGCCAGCAGCCATGGTGGGTTGGCCCCCTGGACTGAAAAACTGTTTTTT.

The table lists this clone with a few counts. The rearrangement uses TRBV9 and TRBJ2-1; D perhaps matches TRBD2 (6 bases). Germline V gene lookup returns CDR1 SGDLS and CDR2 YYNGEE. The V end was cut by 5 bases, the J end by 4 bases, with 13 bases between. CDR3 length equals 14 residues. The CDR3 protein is CASSDTGVYNEQFF. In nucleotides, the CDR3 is TGTGCCAGCAGTGATACGGGGGTGTACAATGAGCAGTTCTTC.

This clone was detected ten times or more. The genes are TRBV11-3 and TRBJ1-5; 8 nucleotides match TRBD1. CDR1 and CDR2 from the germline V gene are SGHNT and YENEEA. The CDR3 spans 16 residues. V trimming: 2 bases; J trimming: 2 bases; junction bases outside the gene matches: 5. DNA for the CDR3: TGTGCCAGCAGCTTATTCCAGGGGGCCGGCAATCAGCCCCAGCATTTT. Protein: CASSLFQGAGNQPQHF.